A selection of T cell receptor beta chains follows, all from one sample in a study of cytomegalovirus exposure and HLA in healthy donors. Only in-frame clones appear in the TCRdb table, and some are missing; sequencing was by immunoSEQ multiplex PCR. The table has some 69,000 clones, approximately 70% seen once; the top ten hold 14%. Source material: PBMCs. The receptors here all came from a male donor in good health and CMV-seropositive. Each CDR3 is given with its conserved first and last residue. The D gene is left open where the match is weak. Size values are once, few and many counts, or a class for expanded clones, and some rows have none.

clone size: -
D gene: TRBD2
CDR3 length: 12
V gene: TRBV7-9
J gene: TRBJ2-4
CDR3 protein: CASTGTSNIQYF
CDR3 DNA: TGTGCCAGCACCGGGACTAGTAACATTCAGTACTTC

clone size: -
D gene: -
CDR3 length: 13
V gene: TRBV10-3
J gene: TRBJ1-6
CDR3 protein: CAISEQAGSPLHF
CDR3 DNA: TGTGCCATCAGTGAGCAGGCGGGTTCACCCCTCCACTTT

clone size: -
D gene: -
CDR3 length: 15
V gene: TRBV9
J gene: TRBJ1-3
CDR3 protein: CASSVDAFSGNTIYF
CDR3 DNA: TGTGCCAGCAGCGTAGATGCGTTCTCTGGAAACACCATATATTTT

clone size: -
D gene: -
CDR3 length: 12
V gene: TRBV5-4
J gene: TRBJ1-5
CDR3 protein: CASSFGQQPQHF
CDR3 DNA: TGTGCCAGCAGCTTCGGACAGCAGCCCCAGCATTTT

clone size: few
D gene: -
CDR3 length: 13
V gene: TRBV10-1
J gene: TRBJ2-7
CDR3 protein: CASKEGQSYEQYF
CDR3 DNA: TGCGCCAGCAAGGAGGGACAGTCCTACGAGCAGTACTTC

clone size: once
D gene: TRBD1
CDR3 length: 15
V gene: TRBV29-1
J gene: TRBJ2-7
CDR3 protein: CSVEGPKGAVDEQYF
CDR3 DNA: TGCAGCGTTGAAGGGCCCAAGGGGGCCGTCGACGAGCAGTACTTC

clone size: few
D gene: -
CDR3 length: 13
V gene: TRBV28
J gene: TRBJ1-5
CDR3 protein: CASTRQGNQPQHF
CDR3 DNA: TGTGCCAGCACCAGACAGGGCAATCAGCCCCAGCATTTT

clone size: -
D gene: -
CDR3 length: 14
V gene: TRBV5-1
J gene: TRBJ1-6
CDR3 protein: CASSRAGDNSPLHF
CDR3 DNA: TGCGCCAGCAGCCGGGCGGGGGATAATTCACCCCTCCACTTT

clone size: -
D gene: TRBD1
CDR3 length: 15
V gene: TRBV9
J gene: TRBJ2-5
CDR3 protein: CASSDGTGGRETQYF
CDR3 DNA: TGTGCCAGCAGCGACGGGACAGGGGGCCGGGAGACCCAGTACTTC

clone size: -
D gene: TRBD2
CDR3 length: 15
V gene: TRBV2
J gene: TRBJ2-2
CDR3 protein: CASRLIAGGSGELFF
CDR3 DNA: TGTGCCAGCAGATTAATAGCGGGAGGGTCCGGGGAGCTGTTTTTT

clone size: few
D gene: TRBD1
CDR3 length: 16
V gene: TRBV19
J gene: TRBJ1-2
CDR3 protein: CASSAPGTAYNYGYTF
CDR3 DNA: TGTGCCAGTAGTGCGCCCGGGACAGCCTATAACTATGGCTACACCTTC

clone size: -
D gene: -
CDR3 length: 15
V gene: TRBV7-9
J gene: TRBJ2-6
CDR3 protein: CASSLSGAGANVLTF
CDR3 DNA: TGTGCCAGCAGCTTATCAGGGGCTGGGGCCAACGTCCTGACTTTC

clone size: -
D gene: -
CDR3 length: 14
V gene: TRBV11-2
J gene: TRBJ1-2
CDR3 protein: CASSLTGITYGYTF
CDR3 DNA: TGTGCCAGCAGCTTAACAGGGATCACTTATGGCTACACCTTC

clone size: -
D gene: -
CDR3 length: 13
V gene: TRBV2
J gene: TRBJ2-5
CDR3 protein: CASSDVTPGEQYF
CDR3 DNA: TGTGCCAGCAGTGATGTCACCCCTGGGGAGCAGTACTTC

clone size: few
D gene: -
CDR3 length: 15
V gene: TRBV15
J gene: TRBJ2-5
CDR3 protein: CATSREGGAGETQYF
CDR3 DNA: TGTGCCACCAGCAGAGAGGGGGGGGCAGGAGAGACCCAGTACTTC

clone size: -
D gene: -
CDR3 length: 14
V gene: TRBV2
J gene: TRBJ2-2
CDR3 protein: CASSEAGPTGELFF
CDR3 DNA: TGTGCCAGCAGTGAAGCTGGCCCCACCGGGGAGCTGTTTTTT

clone size: -
D gene: TRBD2
CDR3 length: 16
V gene: TRBV13
J gene: TRBJ2-1
CDR3 protein: CASSSGRLAGSNEQFF
CDR3 DNA: TGTGCCAGCAGCTCTGGGAGACTAGCGGGTTCGAATGAGCAGTTCTTC

clone size: -
D gene: -
CDR3 length: 14
V gene: TRBV7-3
J gene: TRBJ1-1
CDR3 protein: CASSTDTTNTEAFF
CDR3 DNA: TGTGCCAGCAGCACCGACACGACGAACACTGAAGCTTTCTTT

clone size: -
D gene: -
CDR3 length: 13
V gene: TRBV5-6
J gene: TRBJ2-7
CDR3 protein: CASSKDSIHEQYF
CDR3 DNA: TGTGCCAGCAGTAAAGACAGTATCCACGAGCAGTACTTC

clone size: -
D gene: -
CDR3 length: 13
V gene: TRBV6-4
J gene: TRBJ1-1
CDR3 protein: CASSDTRQSSAFF
CDR3 DNA: TGTGCCAGCAGTGACACCAGACAGAGCTCAGCTTTCTTT

clone size: -
D gene: -
CDR3 length: 18
V gene: TRBV21-1
J gene: TRBJ1-5
CDR3 protein: CASSKGEQRNYSNQPQHF
CDR3 DNA: TGTGCCAGCAGCAAAGGGGAACAGCGGAACTATAGCAATCAGCCCCAGCATTTT

clone size: -
D gene: TRBD1
CDR3 length: 15
V gene: TRBV6-4
J gene: TRBJ1-1
CDR3 protein: CASSAGQGGSTEAFF
CDR3 DNA: TGTGCCAGCAGTGCAGGACAGGGGGGGAGCACTGAAGCTTTCTTT

clone size: -
D gene: -
CDR3 length: 11
V gene: TRBV6-5
J gene: TRBJ1-1
CDR3 protein: CASSWGAEAFF
CDR3 DNA: TGTGCCAGCAGTTGGGGGGCTGAAGCTTTCTTT

clone size: few
D gene: -
CDR3 length: 14
V gene: TRBV10-3
J gene: TRBJ1-2
CDR3 protein: CAISESTVGRGYTF
CDR3 DNA: TGTGCCATCAGTGAGTCGACAGTAGGACGCGGCTACACCTTC

clone size: -
D gene: -
CDR3 length: 15
V gene: TRBV10-3
J gene: TRBJ1-4
CDR3 protein: CAATGGGAANEKLFF
CDR3 DNA: TGTGCCGCTACGGGGGGGGGCGCAGCTAATGAAAAACTGTTTTTT

clone size: few
D gene: TRBD2
CDR3 length: 14
V gene: TRBV30
J gene: TRBJ2-7
CDR3 protein: CAWNLLAGGSEQYF
CDR3 DNA: TGTGCCTGGAACCTACTAGCGGGGGGGAGCGAGCAGTACTTC

clone size: -
D gene: -
CDR3 length: 14
V gene: TRBV7-6
J gene: TRBJ1-5
CDR3 protein: CASSFGGFNQPQHF
CDR3 DNA: TGTGCCAGCAGCTTCGGGGGTTTCAATCAGCCCCAGCATTTT

clone size: -
D gene: TRBD1
CDR3 length: 16
V gene: TRBV27
J gene: TRBJ2-3
CDR3 protein: CASSPRTGTSTDTQYF
CDR3 DNA: TGTGCCAGCAGTCCTCGGACAGGGACTAGCACAGATACGCAGTATTTT

clone size: -
D gene: TRBD1
CDR3 length: 15
V gene: TRBV5-1
J gene: TRBJ2-7
CDR3 protein: CASSIGTGGLYEQYF
CDR3 DNA: TGCGCCAGCAGCATCGGGACAGGGGGACTTTACGAGCAGTACTTC

clone size: once
D gene: -
CDR3 length: 15
V gene: TRBV5-4
J gene: TRBJ2-5
CDR3 protein: CASSLVGGVGETQYF
CDR3 DNA: TGTGCCAGCAGCTTGGTAGGGGGAGTGGGTGAGACCCAGTACTTC

clone size: -
D gene: TRBD1
CDR3 length: 14
V gene: TRBV6-6
J gene: TRBJ2-7
CDR3 protein: CASSMGQGMGEQYF
CDR3 DNA: TGTGCCAGCAGTATGGGACAGGGGATGGGCGAGCAGTACTTC

clone size: -
D gene: TRBD1
CDR3 length: 15
V gene: TRBV7-9
J gene: TRBJ1-1
CDR3 protein: CASSGRGTGGTEAFF
CDR3 DNA: TGTGCCAGCAGCGGCCGAGGGACAGGGGGAACTGAAGCTTTCTTT

clone size: -
D gene: TRBD2
CDR3 length: 14
V gene: TRBV5-1
J gene: TRBJ2-7
CDR3 protein: CASSLGLAVYEQYF
CDR3 DNA: TGCGCCAGCAGCCTGGGGCTAGCGGTCTACGAGCAGTACTTC

clone size: once
D gene: TRBD1
CDR3 length: 15
V gene: TRBV6-5
J gene: TRBJ1-4
CDR3 protein: CASRPRDSLNEKLFF
CDR3 DNA: TGTGCCAGCAGACCCAGGGACAGTCTAAATGAAAAACTGTTTTTT

clone size: -
D gene: -
CDR3 length: 18
V gene: TRBV27
J gene: TRBJ1-5
CDR3 protein: CASSLSYPTENSNQPQHF
CDR3 DNA: TGTGCCAGCAGTTTATCGTACCCTACAGAGAATAGCAATCAGCCCCAGCATTTT

clone size: -
D gene: -
CDR3 length: 12
V gene: TRBV29-1
J gene: TRBJ2-5
CDR3 protein: CSVAGYQETQYF
CDR3 DNA: TGCAGCGTTGCGGGGTACCAAGAGACCCAGTACTTC